These T cell receptor beta chains were read from a single sample in a study of blood T cell repertoires in COVID-19. Libraries were prepared by immunoSEQ multiplex PCR; TCRdb keeps only in-frame clonotypes and omits some of them. The data hold about 98,000 clones, with around 81% observed a single time. What was sequenced was peripheral blood. These receptors came from a man aged 55 to 70 with acute or convalescent COVID-19. The CDR3 runs from the conserved cysteine through the conserved F or W. The D gene is left open where the match is weak. A clone size is listed for some rows: how often the clone was seen (once, few, many), or a class if it is expanded.

j_call d_call v_call clone_size cdr3_aa cdr3_nt
TRBJ1-1 - TRBV6-5 once CASSYEGRSTEAFF TGTGCCAGCAGTTACGAGGGAAGGTCCACTGAAGCTTTCTTT
TRBJ2-2 - TRBV9 - CASSLTVSGELFF TGTGCCAGCAGCTTGACAGTGTCCGGGGAGCTGTTTTTT
TRBJ1-2 - TRBV12-3/TRBV12-4 once CASSLDRRPGYTF TGTGCCAGCAGTTTAGACAGGCGCCCTGGCTACACCTTC
TRBJ2-1 TRBD2 TRBV7-9 - CASSQGTSGDNEQFF TGTGCCAGCAGCCAAGGGACTAGCGGTGACAATGAGCAGTTCTTC
TRBJ2-1 TRBD2 TRBV29-1 once CSVTLAGGYNEQFF TGCAGCGTGACTCTAGCGGGAGGGTACAATGAGCAGTTCTTC
TRBJ2-1 - TRBV24-1 - CATSLSSYNEQFF TGTGCCACCAGTCTCAGCTCCTACAATGAGCAGTTCTTC
TRBJ1-6 - TRBV19 few CASRGSAYNSPLHF TGTGCCAGTAGGGGGAGCGCCTATAATTCACCCCTCCACTTT
TRBJ1-6 - TRBV3-1/TRBV3-2 - CASSQGSGGSNSPLHF TGTGCCAGCAGCCAAGGGTCGGGGGGTTCTAATTCACCCCTCCACTTT
TRBJ2-7 TRBD2 TRBV15 - CATSRDFSGGSVSTEQYF TGTGCCACCAGCAGAGATTTTAGCGGGGGTTCTGTCTCTACAGAGCAGTACTTC
TRBJ2-5 TRBD2 TRBV5-4 - CASSWTSGRYGETQYF TGTGCCAGCAGCTGGACTAGCGGGAGATATGGAGAGACCCAGTACTTC
TRBJ1-4 - TRBV30 once CAWSVTGGGGKLFF TGTGCCTGGAGTGTGACGGGAGGGGGTGGAAAACTGTTTTTT
TRBJ1-1 - TRBV30 - CAWSRNRLNTEAFF TGTGCCTGGAGTAGAAACCGGTTGAACACTGAAGCTTTCTTT
TRBJ2-5 - TRBV29-1 - CSVEVGSSETQYF TGCAGCGTTGAAGTGGGGAGTTCGGAGACCCAGTACTTC
TRBJ1-3 - TRBV3-1/TRBV3-2 - CASSQDGEGLSETGNTIYF TGTGCCAGCAGCCAAGATGGGGAAGGACTGAGTGAAACGGGAAACACCATATATTTT
TRBJ1-4 TRBD1 TRBV27 - CASSLTTGHLSGKLFF TGTGCCAGCAGTTTAACGACAGGGCACCTAAGTGGGAAACTGTTTTTT
TRBJ2-1 TRBD2 TRBV10-3 - CAIRASSGRTNEQFF TGTGCCATCAGGGCAAGCAGCGGGAGAACCAATGAGCAGTTCTTC
TRBJ2-1 TRBD2 TRBV18 - CASSPRGLAGVYEQFF TGTGCCAGCTCACCACGAGGACTAGCGGGGGTCTATGAGCAGTTCTTC
TRBJ2-3 - TRBV4-1 - CASSHTGSTDTQYF TGCGCCAGCAGCCACACAGGCAGCACAGATACGCAGTATTTT
TRBJ2-3 TRBD2 TRBV7-3 once CASSFGSGTTDTQYF TGTGCCAGCAGCTTCGGTAGCGGGACCACAGATACGCAGTATTTT
TRBJ2-1 - TRBV11-2 - CASSLVRANNEQFF TGTGCCAGCAGCTTGGTGCGAGCCAACAATGAGCAGTTCTTC
TRBJ1-2 - TRBV5-4 - CASSPREALYGYTF TGTGCCAGCAGCCCAAGAGAAGCGTTGTATGGCTACACCTTC
TRBJ1-1 - TRBV14 - CASSQDLNRHSRAFF TGTGCCAGCAGCCAAGATCTTAACAGGCACTCGCGCGCTTTCTTT
TRBJ1-2 TRBD1 TRBV3-1/TRBV3-2 - CASSQPWDRGYGYTF TGTGCCAGCAGCCAACCTTGGGACAGGGGATATGGCTACACCTTC
TRBJ1-5 - TRBV12-3/TRBV12-4 - CASTPGLNQPQHF TGTGCCAGCACTCCGGGACTTAATCAGCCCCAGCATTTT
TRBJ2-1 - TRBV7-2 - CASSFGGSDKQFF TGTGCCAGCAGCTTTGGAGGTAGTGATAAGCAGTTCTTC
TRBJ2-1 - TRBV18 - CASSPSTGWDNEQFF TGTGCCAGCTCACCATCTACAGGGTGGGACAATGAGCAGTTCTTC
TRBJ2-4 - TRBV28 - CASSVSGRMGRNKNIQYF TGTGCCAGCAGTGTCTCTGGGAGGATGGGCAGGAACAAAAACATTCAGTACTTC
TRBJ2-5 TRBD2 TRBV5-1 - CASSFSRTSGGETQYF TGCGCCAGCAGCTTTAGCAGGACTAGCGGTGGAGAGACCCAGTACTTC
TRBJ2-3 TRBD2 TRBV5-1 - CASSLGRGGPNTQYF TGCGCCAGCAGCTTGGGCCGGGGGGGCCCCAATACGCAGTATTTT
TRBJ1-2 - TRBV24-1 - CATSFGGNSYGYTF TGTGCCACCAGTTTCGGGGGGAACAGCTATGGCTACACCTTC
TRBJ1-1 - TRBV27 once CASSPRLRRAFF TGTGCCAGCAGTCCCCGACTCCGGAGGGCTTTCTTT
TRBJ2-1 TRBD2 TRBV19 - CASSMKTSGGPNEQFF TGTGCCAGTAGTATGAAGACTAGCGGGGGGCCCAATGAGCAGTTCTTC
TRBJ2-7 - TRBV30 - CAWSVGPQVGYEQYF TGTGCCTGGAGTGTAGGTCCCCAGGTGGGCTACGAGCAGTACTTC
TRBJ2-3 - TRBV6-4 - CASSDSPGSTDTQYF TGTGCCAGCAGTGACTCGCCGGGTAGTACAGATACGCAGTATTTT
TRBJ2-5 - TRBV7-2 - CASSLSGQGTQYF TGTGCCAGCAGCTTAAGCGGGCAGGGGACCCAGTACTTC
TRBJ2-5 - TRBV2 - CASSQRSGEETQYF TGTGCCAGCAGTCAGCGGAGTGGGGAAGAGACCCAGTACTTC
TRBJ2-7 - TRBV7-2 - CASAQGSGPLPYEQYF TGTGCCAGCGCCCAGGGGTCGGGGCCCCTTCCATACGAGCAGTACTTC
TRBJ1-4 TRBD1 TRBV9 - CASSVSGGAGEKLFF TGTGCCAGCAGCGTGTCAGGGGGCGCGGGGGAAAAACTGTTTTTT
TRBJ1-1 - TRBV24-1 - CATSDHAGSLAFF TGTGCCACCAGTGATCATGCTGGGAGTTTGGCTTTCTTT
TRBJ2-5 TRBD1 TRBV9 - CASSVALGGQGATQYF TGTGCCAGCAGCGTAGCCCTGGGGGGACAGGGGGCCACCCAGTACTTC
TRBJ1-1 - TRBV5-1 - CASSWGQGPLNTEAFF TGCGCCAGCAGCTGGGGGCAGGGTCCGCTAAACACTGAAGCTTTCTTT
TRBJ2-3 - TRBV6-2/TRBV6-3 - CASSYSRLARTDTQYF TGTGCCAGCAGTTACTCTAGACTCGCTCGCACAGATACGCAGTATTTT